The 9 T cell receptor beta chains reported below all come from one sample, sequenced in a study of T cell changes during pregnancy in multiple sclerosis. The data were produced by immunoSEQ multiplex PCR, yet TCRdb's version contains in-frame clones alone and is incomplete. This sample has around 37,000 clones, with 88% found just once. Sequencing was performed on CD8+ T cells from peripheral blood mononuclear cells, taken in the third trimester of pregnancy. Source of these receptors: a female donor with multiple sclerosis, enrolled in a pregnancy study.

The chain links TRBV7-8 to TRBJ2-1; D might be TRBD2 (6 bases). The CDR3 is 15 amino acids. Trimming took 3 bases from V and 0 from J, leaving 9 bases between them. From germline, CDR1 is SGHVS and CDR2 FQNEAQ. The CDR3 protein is CASSFLGGSYNEQFF. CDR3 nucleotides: TGTGCCAGCAGCTTTTTGGGGGGCTCCTACAATGAGCAGTTCTTC.

In DNA, the CDR3 is TGTGCCAGTAGTACCGACAGGGGCTATGGCTACACCTTC. Encoded protein: CASSTDRGYGYTF. The V gene is TRBV19, the J gene TRBJ1-2; 8 nucleotides line up with TRBD1. Germline V gene lookup returns CDR1 LNHDA and CDR2 SQIVND (reference sequence). The CDR3 sequence is 13 residues long. V trimming: 4 bases; J trimming: 4 bases; junction bases outside the gene matches: 2.

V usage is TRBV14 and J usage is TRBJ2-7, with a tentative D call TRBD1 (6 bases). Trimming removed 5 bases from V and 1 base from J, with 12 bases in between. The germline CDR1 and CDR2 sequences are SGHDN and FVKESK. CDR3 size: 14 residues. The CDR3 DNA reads TGTGCCAGCAGCGGGGGCCCCGGATCCTACGAGCAGTACTTC. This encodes CASSGGPGSYEQYF.

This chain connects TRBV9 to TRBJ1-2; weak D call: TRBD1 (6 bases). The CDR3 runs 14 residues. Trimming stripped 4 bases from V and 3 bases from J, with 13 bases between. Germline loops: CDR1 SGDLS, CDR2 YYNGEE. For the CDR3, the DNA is TGTGCCAGCAGCCCTTGGGACACTGACTATGGCTACACCTTC. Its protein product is CASSPWDTDYGYTF.

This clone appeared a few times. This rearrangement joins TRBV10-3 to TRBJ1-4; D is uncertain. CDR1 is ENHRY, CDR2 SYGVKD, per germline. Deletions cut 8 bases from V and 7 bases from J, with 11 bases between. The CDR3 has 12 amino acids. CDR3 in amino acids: CAIGGPGEKLFF. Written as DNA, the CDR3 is TGTGCCATCGGAGGGCCGGGTGAAAAACTGTTTTTT.

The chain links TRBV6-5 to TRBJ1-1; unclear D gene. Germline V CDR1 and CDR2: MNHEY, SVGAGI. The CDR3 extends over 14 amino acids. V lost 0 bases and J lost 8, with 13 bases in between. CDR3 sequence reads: CASSYSFQSFEAFF. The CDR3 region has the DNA TGTGCCAGCAGTTACTCGTTCCAGTCCTTCGAAGCTTTCTTT.

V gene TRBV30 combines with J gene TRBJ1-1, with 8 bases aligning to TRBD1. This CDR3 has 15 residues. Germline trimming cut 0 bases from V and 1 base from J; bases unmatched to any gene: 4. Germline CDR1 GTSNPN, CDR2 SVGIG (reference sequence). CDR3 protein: CAWSVWTGKNTEAFF. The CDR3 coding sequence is TGTGCCTGGAGTGTTTGGACAGGGAAGAACACTGAAGCTTTCTTT.

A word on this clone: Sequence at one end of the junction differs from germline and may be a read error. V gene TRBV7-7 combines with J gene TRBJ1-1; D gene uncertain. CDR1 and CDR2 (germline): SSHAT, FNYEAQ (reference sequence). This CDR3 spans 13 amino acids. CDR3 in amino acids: CASSLSMRTEAFF. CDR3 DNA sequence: TGTGCTAGCAGCTTAAGTATGCGGACTGAAGCTTTCTTT. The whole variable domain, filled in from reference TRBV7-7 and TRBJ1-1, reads GAGVSQSPRYKVTKRGQDVTLRCDPISSHATLYWYQQALGQGPEFLTYFNYEAQPDKSGLPSDRFSAERPEGSISTLTIQRTEQRDSAMYRCASSLSMRTEAFFGQGTRLTVV.

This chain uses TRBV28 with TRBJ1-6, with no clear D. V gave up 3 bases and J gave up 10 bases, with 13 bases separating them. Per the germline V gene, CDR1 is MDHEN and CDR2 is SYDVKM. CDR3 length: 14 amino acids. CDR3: CASSFPGRNSPLHF. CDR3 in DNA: TGTGCCAGCAGTTTCCCGGGGAGGAACTCACCCCTCCACTTT.